Each of the 25 T cell receptor beta chains below was sequenced from the same sample in a study of cytomegalovirus exposure and HLA in healthy donors. The PCR employed 60 Vbeta primers together with 13 Jbeta primers. Libraries were prepared by immunoSEQ multiplex PCR; TCRdb keeps only in-frame clonotypes and omits some of them. The table has 150,000 to 200,000 clones, over 70% seen once. Sequencing input: PBMCs. These receptors all come from a young woman in good health and CMV-seronegative.

In its sample, this clone was seen once. The chain employs TRBV19 and TRBJ1-2; D unresolved. Germline assignment: CDR1 LNHDA and CDR2 SQIVND (reference sequence). The length of the CDR3 is 15 residues. Trimming took off 3 bases at V and 4 bases at J, with 15 bases between the two ends. The CDR3 DNA sequence: TGTGCCAGTAGTATTCGGGGATTCCCGTTCTATGGCTACACCTTC. Encoded protein: CASSIRGFPFYGYTF.

The chain carries TRBV15 and TRBJ2-5; 7 nucleotides align to TRBD1. Germline CDR1 is LNHNV and CDR2 is YYDKDF (reference sequence). The CDR3 totals 13 residues. The V segment lost 3 bases and the J segment 7 bases; nucleotides outside the gene matches: 5. Here the CDR3 reads CATSRGTARTQYF. The CDR3 DNA is TGTGCCACCAGCAGGGGGACAGCGAGGACCCAGTACTTC. The full variable domain, in which reference TRBV15 and TRBJ2-5 provide the parts outside the CDR3, is DAMVIQNPRYQVTQFGKPVTLSCSQTLNHNVMYWYQQKSSQAPKLLFHYYDKDFNNEADTPDNFQSRRPNTSFCFLDIRSPGLGDTAMYLCATSRGTARTQYFGPGTRLLVL.

This clone has a single count. The rearrangement joins TRBV9 to TRBJ1-3; 7 nucleotides match TRBD1. CDR1 is SGDLS and CDR2 is YYNGEE in the germline V gene. After removal of 2 bases from V and 0 bases from J, the junction contained 8 bases not matched to a gene. The CDR3 length is 17 residues. The CDR3 DNA reads as TGTGCCAGCAGCGTCCTTCCGGGACAGAACTCTGGAAACACCATATATTTT. Protein: CASSVLPGQNSGNTIYF.

This chain connects TRBV28 to TRBJ1-2; 10 bases align to TRBD1. V shed 1 base, J shed 3 bases, and the junction held 5 bases outside the gene matches. The CDR3 runs to 16 residues. Germline values: CDR1 MDHEN, CDR2 SYDVKM. The CDR3 DNA reads TGTGCCAGCAGTTTATTCGGGACAGGGGAAGACTATGGCTACACCTTC. This translates into CASSLFGTGEDYGYTF.

This clone has just one count. J is TRBJ2-3 and V is TRBV7-9, with D possibly matching TRBD1 (5 bases). Germline V lookup: CDR1 SEHNR, CDR2 FQNEAQ (reference sequence). This CDR3 is built from 13 residues. The V gene lost 2 bases and the J gene lost 4 bases, with 7 bases spanning the gap. DNA of the CDR3: TGTGCCAGCAGCTTACTAGGGGCAGATACGCAGTATTTT. It codes for CASSLLGADTQYF.

The V and J genes are TRBV28 and TRBJ2-3; 9 bases align to TRBD2. This CDR3 spans 16 amino acids. With 5 bases clipped from V and 2 bases from J, the junction kept 8 bases outside the gene matches. Germline V CDR1 and CDR2: MDHEN, SYDVKM. CDR3 nucleotide sequence: TGTGCCAGCAGTAGTATAGCGGGGGCGCTCACAGATACGCAGTATTTT. Residues: CASSSIAGALTDTQYF.

This clone appeared a single time. V gene TRBV30 combines with J gene TRBJ2-1, with D possibly TRBD2 on 7 matching bases. CDR1 and CDR2 from the germline V gene are GTSNPN and SVGIG (reference sequence). This CDR3 contains 13 residues. Trimming removed 7 bases from V and 10 bases from J, with 20 bases in between. The CDR3 nucleotides are TGTGCCTTGACTAGGGGGGGGCCCACCGAGCAGTTCTTC. This sequence encodes CALTRGGPTEQFF.

This chain connects TRBV10-3 to TRBJ2-5; 8 bases line up with TRBD2. Trimming took 0 bases from V and 1 from J; bases not matched to a gene: 7. CDR1 and CDR2 (germline): ENHRY, SYGVKD. The CDR3 contains 17 residues. CDR3 nucleotides: TGTGCCATCAGTGAGTCGTTGGTAGCGGGGAGCCAAGAGACCCAGTACTTC. It is translated as CAISESLVAGSQETQYF.

The J gene is TRBJ2-1, the V gene TRBV5-1, with TRBD1 matching 8 bases. This CDR3 is built from 15 residues. From germline, CDR1 is SGHRS and CDR2 YFSETQ. The J segment lost 0 bases and the V segment lost 3 bases, leaving 2 bases of the junction unmatched. The CDR3 reads CASSSGQDSYNEQFF. CDR3 nucleotide sequence: TGCGCCAGCAGCTCGGGACAGGACTCCTACAATGAGCAGTTCTTC.

The chain uses TRBV5-1 and TRBJ2-6; D call uncertain. Germline V gene data show CDR1 as SGHRS and CDR2 as YFSETQ. V was trimmed by 7 bases and J by 0 bases, leaving 8 bases between them. The CDR3 runs to 14 residues. This CDR3 reads CASGLSSGANVLTF. The DNA of the CDR3 is TGCGCCAGCGGGCTTAGCTCTGGGGCCAACGTCCTGACTTTC.

CDR3 protein: CATSRAAINTEAFF. DNA for the CDR3: TGTGCCACCAGCAGAGCTGCGATCAACACTGAAGCTTTCTTT. The chain employs TRBV15 and TRBJ1-1; no firm D call. V dropped 1 base and J dropped 2 bases, with 8 bases sitting between them. The germline gives CDR1 LNHNV, CDR2 YYDKDF (reference sequence). The CDR3 covers 14 residues.

The chain combines TRBV5-1 with TRBJ1-1; D possibly corresponds to TRBD1 (6 bases). Trimming shortened V by 4 bases and J by 4 bases, and 14 bases separated the two germline ends. The CDR3 loop spans 14 amino acids. CDR1 and CDR2 from the germline V gene are SGHRS and YFSETQ. Here the CDR3 reads CASSTGHLVTEAFF. The DNA of the CDR3 is TGCGCCAGCAGCACGGGACACTTGGTCACTGAAGCTTTCTTT.

The rearrangement links TRBV2 to TRBJ2-5; D unclear. V lost 4 bases and J 5 bases, leaving 17 bases between the germline ends. Germline CDR1 SNHLY, CDR2 FYNNEI. This CDR3 contains 15 residues. CDR3 bases: TGTGCCAGCAGTGGTGTTCGGCTAGTAATTGAGACCCAGTACTTC. It is translated as CASSGVRLVIETQYF.

This chain links TRBV2 with TRBJ2-3; no reliable D call. Germline V gene sequence: CDR1 SNHLY, CDR2 FYNNEI. V was pared by 2 bases and J by 2 bases, with 8 bases between. This CDR3 is built from 14 residues. The CDR3 sequence: CASSELETTDTQYF. In nucleotides, the CDR3 is TGTGCCAGCAGTGAACTGGAGACCACAGATACGCAGTATTTT.

This clone was counted a single time. The chain joins TRBV6-6 to TRBJ1-1; weak D call: TRBD1 (5 bases). The germline V and J ends were trimmed by 6 bases and 0 bases, with 14 bases remaining between them. Germline loops: CDR1 MNHNY, CDR2 SVGAGI (reference sequence). CDR3 size: 15 residues. The CDR3 loop reads CASSLWGRMNTEAFF. The CDR3 coding sequence is TGTGCCAGCAGCCTGTGGGGGAGGATGAACACTGAAGCTTTCTTT.

The chain links TRBV12-5 to TRBJ2-1, with D tentatively TRBD2 (6 bases). CDR1 and CDR2 (germline): LGHNT, FRNRAP. The CDR3 extends over 13 amino acids. V lost 2 bases and J 9 bases, leaving 11 bases between the germline ends. CDR3 residues: CASGLWGDVEQFF. The CDR3 DNA is TGTGCTAGTGGTTTGTGGGGGGATGTTGAGCAGTTCTTC.

The J gene is TRBJ1-2, the V gene TRBV27, with 9 bases lining up with TRBD1. Germline CDR1 MNHEY, CDR2 SMNVEV (reference sequence). The CDR3 is 14 residues long. Unmatched junction bases numbered 9, after V lost 5 bases and J lost 8 bases. The CDR3 here is CASSPPGQGRGYTF. The DNA of the CDR3 is TGTGCCAGCAGTCCGCCGGGACAGGGAAGAGGCTACACCTTC.

The chain carries TRBV7-9 and TRBJ1-2; TRBD1 agrees at 9 bases. The length of the CDR3 is 16 residues. Germline V gene data show CDR1 as SEHNR and CDR2 as FQNEAQ (reference sequence). Germline trimming cut 4 bases from V and 4 bases from J; bases unmatched to any gene: 10. CDR3 nucleotides: TGTGCCAGCAGCTCACTGGTGGGGGACAGGGTCTATGGCTACACCTTC. As protein: CASSSLVGDRVYGYTF.

The chain has TRBV5-6 and TRBJ2-4, with TRBD2 matching over 8 bases. With 5 bases clipped from V and 8 bases from J, the junction kept 12 bases outside the gene matches. Germline CDR1 is SGHDT and CDR2 is YYEEEE. This CDR3 has 15 residues. For the CDR3, the DNA is TGTGCCAGCAGGAATCGGGGGGGCCTTCGGGACATTCAGTACTTC. It yields the protein CASRNRGGLRDIQYF.

This clone was found a few times. The V call is TRBV7-6, the J call TRBJ2-1, with a tentative D call TRBD1 (5 bases). Trimming took 5 bases from V and 12 from J, leaving 17 bases between them. CDR1 and CDR2 (germline): SGHVS, FNYEAQ. This CDR3 contains 13 residues. CDR3 coding DNA: TGTGCCAGCAGCACCTTACAGGATAGTGTGCAGTTCTTC. It codes for CASSTLQDSVQFF.

Only one count was recorded for this clone. V is TRBV15 and J is TRBJ1-5; the D is unclear. Germline V CDR1 and CDR2: LNHNV, YYDKDF (reference sequence). This CDR3 is built from 16 residues. V lost 3 bases and J 4 bases, leaving 16 bases between the germline ends. CDR3 in amino acids: CATSSAKDRTNQPQHF. CDR3 nucleotide sequence: TGTGCCACCAGCAGTGCTAAGGACCGGACTAATCAGCCCCAGCATTTT. The whole variable domain, filled in from reference TRBV15 and TRBJ1-5, reads DAMVIQNPRYQVTQFGKPVTLSCSQTLNHNVMYWYQQKSSQAPKLLFHYYDKDFNNEADTPDNFQSRRPNTSFCFLDIRSPGLGDTAMYLCATSSAKDRTNQPQHFGDGTRLSIL.

This clone was observed a few times. This sequence joins TRBV25-1 and TRBJ1-1; TRBD1 is a possible D gene (6 bases). V was cut by 1 base and J by 5 bases, with 14 bases left in between. The germline V gene has CDR1 MGHDK and CDR2 SYGVNS. CDR3 length: 15 residues. Here the CDR3 DNA reads TGTGCCAGCAGTGAATCGGGGATAGGGGGAACTGAAGCTTTCTTT. As protein: CASSESGIGGTEAFF.

The chain links TRBV18 to TRBJ1-1; 11 nucleotides match TRBD1. Germline CDR1 is KGHSH and CDR2 is LQKENI. V shed 9 bases, J shed 1 base, and the junction held 7 bases outside the gene matches. The CDR3 consists of 15 residues. The CDR3 region is CASGQGAVRNTEAFF. As DNA, the CDR3 is TGTGCCAGTGGACAGGGGGCGGTCAGGAACACTGAAGCTTTCTTT.

V is TRBV6-5 and J is TRBJ1-1; 7 positions agree with TRBD1. The CDR3 extends over 13 amino acids. CDR1 is MNHEY and CDR2 is SVGAGI in the germline V gene. V was clipped by 6 bases and J by 10 bases; unmatched bases: 11. The CDR3 coding sequence is TGTGCCAGCAGACAGGGGCGCGAAGGGAGAGCTTTCTTT. Its translation: CASRQGREGRAFF.

The chain is built from TRBV5-1 and TRBJ1-1; D is unclear. Per the germline V gene, CDR1 is SGHRS and CDR2 is YFSETQ. The V gene lost 6 bases and the J gene lost 3 bases, with 6 bases spanning the gap. The CDR3 loop spans 11 amino acids. CDR3 in DNA: TGCGCCAGCAAGGAGGACACTGAAGCTTTCTTT. Residues: CASKEDTEAFF.